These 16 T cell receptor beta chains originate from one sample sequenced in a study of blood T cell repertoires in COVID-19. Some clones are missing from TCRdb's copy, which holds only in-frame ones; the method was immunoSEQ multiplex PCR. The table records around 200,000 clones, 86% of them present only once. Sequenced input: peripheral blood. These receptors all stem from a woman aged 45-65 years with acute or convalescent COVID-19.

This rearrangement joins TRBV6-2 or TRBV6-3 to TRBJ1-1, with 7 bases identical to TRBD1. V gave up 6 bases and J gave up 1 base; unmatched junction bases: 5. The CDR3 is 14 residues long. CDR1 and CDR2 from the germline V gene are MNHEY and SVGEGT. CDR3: CASSRQGENTEAFF. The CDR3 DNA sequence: TGTGCCAGCAGCCGACAGGGCGAGAACACTGAAGCTTTCTTT.

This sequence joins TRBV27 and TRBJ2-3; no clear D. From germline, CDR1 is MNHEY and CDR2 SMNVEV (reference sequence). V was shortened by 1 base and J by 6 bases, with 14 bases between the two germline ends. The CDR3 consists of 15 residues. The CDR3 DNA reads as TGTGCCAGCAGTTTATTGGCCAGCGCCTCCGATACGCAGTATTTT. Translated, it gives CASSLLASASDTQYF.

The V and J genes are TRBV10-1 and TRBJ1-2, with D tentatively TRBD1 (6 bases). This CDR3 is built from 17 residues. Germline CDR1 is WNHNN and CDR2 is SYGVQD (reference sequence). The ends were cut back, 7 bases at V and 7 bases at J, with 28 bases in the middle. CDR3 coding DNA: TGCGCCAGCATTTCTAGGGCGACAGGAGGCCCGACTGGTGGCTACACCTTC. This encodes CASISRATGGPTGGYTF.

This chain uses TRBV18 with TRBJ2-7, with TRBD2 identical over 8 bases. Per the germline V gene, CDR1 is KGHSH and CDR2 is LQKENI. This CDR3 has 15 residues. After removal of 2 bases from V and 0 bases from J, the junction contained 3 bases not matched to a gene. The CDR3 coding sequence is TGTGCCAGCTCACCAGCGGGAGGCAGCTCCTACGAGCAGTACTTC. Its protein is CASSPAGGSSYEQYF.

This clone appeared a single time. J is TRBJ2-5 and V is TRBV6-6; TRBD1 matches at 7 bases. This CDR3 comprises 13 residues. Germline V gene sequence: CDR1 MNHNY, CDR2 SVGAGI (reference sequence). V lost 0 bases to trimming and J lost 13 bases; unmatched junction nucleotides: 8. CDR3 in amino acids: CASSYSTQGRRYF. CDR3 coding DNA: TGTGCCAGCAGTTACTCGACACAGGGGCGGCGGTACTTC.

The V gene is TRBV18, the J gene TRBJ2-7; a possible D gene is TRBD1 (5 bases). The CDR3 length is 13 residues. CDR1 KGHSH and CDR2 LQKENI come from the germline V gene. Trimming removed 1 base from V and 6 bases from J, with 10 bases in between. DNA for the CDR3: TGTGCCAGCTCACCACGGACACTGGGCGAGCAGTACTTC. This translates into CASSPRTLGEQYF. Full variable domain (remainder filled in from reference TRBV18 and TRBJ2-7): NAGVMQNPRHLVRRRGQEARLRCSPMKGHSHVYWYRQLPEEGLKFMVYLQKENIIDESGMPKERFSAEFPKEGPSILRIQQVVRGDSAAYFCASSPRTLGEQYFGPGTRLTVT.

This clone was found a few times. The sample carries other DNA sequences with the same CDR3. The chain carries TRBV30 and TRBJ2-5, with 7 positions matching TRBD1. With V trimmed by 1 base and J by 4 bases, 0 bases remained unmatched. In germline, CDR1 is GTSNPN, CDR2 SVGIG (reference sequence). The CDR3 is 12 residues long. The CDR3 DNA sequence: TGTGCCTGGAGTGCAGGGGGAGAGACCCAGTACTTC. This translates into CAWSAGGETQYF.

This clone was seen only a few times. The CDR3 sequence is CASSLVGTGNYGYTF. As DNA, the CDR3 is TGTGCCAGCAGCTTAGTTGGGACAGGGAATTATGGCTACACCTTC. The chain couples TRBV7-2 to TRBJ1-2; 9 bases line up with TRBD1. The CDR3 consists of 15 residues. The trim removed 1 base at V and 5 bases at J, leaving 5 bases unmatched. Germline lookup yields CDR1 SGHTA and CDR2 FQGNSA.

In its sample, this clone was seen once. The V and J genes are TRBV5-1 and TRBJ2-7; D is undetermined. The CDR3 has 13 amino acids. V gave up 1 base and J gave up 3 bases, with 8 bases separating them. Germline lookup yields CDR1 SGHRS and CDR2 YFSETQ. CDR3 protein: CASSLRSNYEQYF. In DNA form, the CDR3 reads TGCGCCAGCAGCTTGCGGTCGAACTACGAGCAGTACTTC. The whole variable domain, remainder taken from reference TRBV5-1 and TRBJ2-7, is KAGVTQTPRYLIKTRGQQVTLSCSPISGHRSVSWYQQTPGQGLQFLFEYFSETQRNKGNFPGRFSGRQFSNSRSEMNVSTLELGDSALYLCASSLRSNYEQYFGPGTRLTVT.

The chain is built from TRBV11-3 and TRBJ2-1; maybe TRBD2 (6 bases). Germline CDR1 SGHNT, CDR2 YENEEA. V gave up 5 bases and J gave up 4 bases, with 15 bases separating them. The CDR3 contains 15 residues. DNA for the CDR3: TGTGCCAGCAGCGCCGGGGGTGTTGGTTACAATGAGCAGTTCTTC. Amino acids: CASSAGGVGYNEQFF. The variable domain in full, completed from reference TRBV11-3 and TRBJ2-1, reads EAGVVQSPRYKIIEKKQPVAFWCNPISGHNTLYWYLQNLGQGPELLIRYENEEAVDDSQLPKDRFSAERLKGVDSTLKIQPAELGDSAVYLCASSAGGVGYNEQFFGPGTRLTVL.

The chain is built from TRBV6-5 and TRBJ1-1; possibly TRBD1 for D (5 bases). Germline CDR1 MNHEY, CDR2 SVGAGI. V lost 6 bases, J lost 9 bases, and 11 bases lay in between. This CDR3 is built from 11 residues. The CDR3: CASRQTEKAFF. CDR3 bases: TGTGCCAGCAGACAGACAGAGAAAGCTTTCTTT.

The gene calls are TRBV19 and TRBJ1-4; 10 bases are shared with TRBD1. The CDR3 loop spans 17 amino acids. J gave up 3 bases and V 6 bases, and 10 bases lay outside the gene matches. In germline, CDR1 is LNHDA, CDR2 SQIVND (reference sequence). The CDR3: CASRVGTGVLANEKLFF. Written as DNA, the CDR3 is TGTGCCAGTAGAGTCGGGACAGGGGTCTTGGCTAATGAAAAACTGTTTTTT. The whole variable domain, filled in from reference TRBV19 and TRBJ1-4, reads DGGITQSPKYLFRKEGQNVTLSCEQNLNHDAMYWYRQDPGQGLRLIYYSQIVNDFQKGDIAEGYSVSREKKESFPLTVTSAQKNPTAFYLCASRVGTGVLANEKLFFGSGTQLSVL.

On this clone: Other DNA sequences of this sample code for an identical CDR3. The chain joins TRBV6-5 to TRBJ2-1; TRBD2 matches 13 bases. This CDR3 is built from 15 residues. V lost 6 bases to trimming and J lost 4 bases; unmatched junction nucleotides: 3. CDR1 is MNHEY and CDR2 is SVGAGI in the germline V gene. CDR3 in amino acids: CASSRTSGGYNEQFF. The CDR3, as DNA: TGTGCCAGCAGCCGGACTAGCGGGGGTTACAATGAGCAGTTCTTC.

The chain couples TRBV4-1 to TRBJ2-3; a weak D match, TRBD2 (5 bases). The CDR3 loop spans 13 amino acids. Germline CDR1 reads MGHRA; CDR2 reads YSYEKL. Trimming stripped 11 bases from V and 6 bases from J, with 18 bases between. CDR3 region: CAPMEDSVDTQYF. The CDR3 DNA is TGCGCCCCCATGGAAGATAGCGTTGATACGCAGTATTTT.

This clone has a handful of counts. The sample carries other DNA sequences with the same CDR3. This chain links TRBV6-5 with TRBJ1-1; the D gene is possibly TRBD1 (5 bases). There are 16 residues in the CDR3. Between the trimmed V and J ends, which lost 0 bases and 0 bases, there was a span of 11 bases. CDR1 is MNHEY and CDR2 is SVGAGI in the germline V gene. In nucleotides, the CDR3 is TGTGCCAGCAGTTACTCGACGGGGGTAATGAACACTGAAGCTTTCTTT. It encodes CASSYSTGVMNTEAFF.

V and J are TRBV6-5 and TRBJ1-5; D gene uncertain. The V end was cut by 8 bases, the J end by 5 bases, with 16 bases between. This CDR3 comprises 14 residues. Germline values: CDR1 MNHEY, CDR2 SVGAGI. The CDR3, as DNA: TGTGCCAGCTCATTCGAAGTAACGGATCAGCCCCAGCATTTT. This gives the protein CASSFEVTDQPQHF.